This paragraph covers one T cell receptor beta chain sequence. This clonotype was seen a handful of times. Its antigen is unknown. No qualities accompany the bases; no much larger clone lies one base away. The data stem from a study of T cells in Graves' hyperthyroidism and ophthalmopathy (dated by TCRdb to the late 2010s). The study in broad terms: Peripheral blood was collected at initial diagnosis, before any treatment. An independent validation cohort of 18 to 20 hyperthyroidism patients and 17 patients who later progressed to ophthalmopathy tested prospective prediction of ophthalmopathy. For training and testing, the approximately 97 patients in the discovery cohort were randomly divided in a 7:3 ratio. In six Graves' hyperthyroidism patients, the study also compared T-cell repertoires from thyroid tissue with T-cell repertoires from blood. To identify TCR V-J signatures that set the groups apart, the researchers used a discovery cohort of 100 patients, made up of some 41 with Graves' ophthalmopathy and 57 with stable Graves' hyperthyroidism. Following sampling, methimazole starting at 30 mg daily was given to hyperthyroidism patients, and high-dose intravenous methylprednisolone was given to ophthalmopathy patients. The paper reports TCR Vbeta CDR3 sequencing of some 140 peripheral blood samples: approximately 43 ophthalmopathy, fewer than 85 hyperthyroidism and some 17 progressor patients. The paper's findings and limits, for the study overall: During validation, the model predicted progression to ophthalmopathy a median of about 5.9 months ahead of onset, with 70.59% sensitivity and 72.22% specificity. In cross-validation, a model built on a 13 V-J signature told ophthalmopathy apart from stable hyperthyroidism with over 85% sensitivity and about 81% specificity, and in testing the same model reached 80%/75%. No statistical method was used to set the sample size in advance, and investigators knew the group allocation. Blood samples also contained most of the expanded thyroid clonotypes (frequency above 0.001), which suggests that blood repertoires may reflect thyroid immune responses.

The TCR beta CDR3 regions were amplified from the RNA transcripts. The first round of RT-PCR for the TCR CDR3 was performed with the HTBI primer set and the Qiagen OneStep RT-PCR kit. The libraries were constructed in a second round of multiplex PCR and then size-selected and purified. Paired-end sequencing of the libraries was performed with 100 bp reads on an Illumina HiSeq2000. The published analysis was carried out like this. SOAPnuke was used to process the raw data, removing reads that contained adapters or uncalled bases, had a mean Phred below 15, or lacked an exact match to the constant primer or identifier. High-quality paired reads were merged using COPE v1.2.5, and each unique nucleotide sequence was defined as a clonotype. MiTCR v1.1 was used to align clonotypes to the IMGT TRBV, TRBD and TRBJ reference segments. The analysis included only V-J combinations with a frequency above 0.0001, which together covered 99% to 99.2% of the repertoires. A TCS score was defined as the ratio of F50 (clonal expansion) to E x V (chaos), with BLOSUM62-based TCRdist applied between CDR3 peptides within each V-J. Welch's t-statistics and random forest reduced around 520 V-J features to roughly 13, which were used in a naive Bayes classifier (R e1071). The public reads were reprocessed in TCRdb via fastp at Q25 and MiXCR, keeping in-frame beta chains. Here each entry gathers all rows of one CDR3 protein and keeps the most common genes and DNA. V and J calls and clone size were set by TCRdb, not the authors. For this sample the table gives around 380,000 distinct CDR3 sequences, of which 13% were detected only once. The ten largest account for under 25% of the sample.

Hyperthyroidism patients were newly diagnosed, with disease duration under 2 months, and aged 18 to 65 years. The study excluded patients with uncontrolled infections, other autoimmune diseases, pregnancy or lactation. Diagnoses relied on clinical symptoms, serum thyroxine and TRAb, thyroid ultrasound and orbital computed tomography. Blood from progressor patients was drawn when they were first diagnosed with hyperthyroidism, before any ophthalmopathy symptoms appeared. PBMCs were isolated from about 9.1 ml of fresh peripheral blood by Ficoll-Paque density gradient centrifugation. Patients classed as progressors first received a Graves' hyperthyroidism diagnosis and then went on to develop ophthalmopathy during follow-up. Trizol reagent was used to extract total RNA, and RNA quality was then checked on an Agilent 2100 Bioanalyzer. The CDR3 goes from the cysteine to the phenylalanine over 17 residues. Left in the record is the CDR3 DNA by itself, 51 bases read in frame from the first base. The junction shows trimming of 5 bases on V and 1 base on J, plus 18 bases between the germline ends. The germline V gene sets CDR1 to MNHNS and CDR2 to SASEGT.

Recombination linked TRBV6-1 to TRBJ1-5; a tentative D call is TRBD1 (5 bases match). The sample was blood. This TCR was recovered from a young man with Graves' hyperthyroidism that later progressed to Graves' ophthalmopathy. The CDR3 in this case is CASSPPLGGPSNQPQHF. The DNA is TGTGCCAGCAGTCCACCCCTGGGGGGACCCAGCAATCAGCCCCAGCATTTT.